The clone carrying this TCR beta chain came up a few times. This sample was included in a study of blood T cell repertoires in COVID-19. Study details: There were acute and convalescent COVID-19 samples, and they came from the United States, Italy and Spain. PBMCs, B-cell-depleted T cells, or T cells were the source of the cDNA or gDNA that made up the material.

The CDR3 covers 14 residues. The ends were cut back, 0 bases at V and 5 bases at J, with 12 bases in the middle. Germline CDR1 is SGHNT and CDR2 is YYREEE (reference sequence). Source study methods: How many nucleated cells were present was estimated from reference gene primer amplification. Libraries were prepared by immunoSEQ multiplex PCR; TCRdb keeps only in-frame clonotypes and omits some of them. Clone size and V and J calls were adopted from that table, with D and trimming inferred from the DNA. The data contain around 400,000 clones, about 90% of them singletons. The source of this sequence is a man aged 40-55 years with acute or convalescent COVID-19. Sample: peripheral blood. The chain couples TRBV5-4 to TRBJ2-7, with D perhaps matching TRBD1 (5 bases). The CDR3 sequence: CASSLDLGQDEQYF. As DNA, the CDR3 is TGTGCCAGCAGCTTGGACCTGGGGCAGGACGAGCAGTACTTC.